The entry below describes one T cell receptor (beta chain). The sample belongs to a study of Graves' ophthalmopathy and Graves' hyperthyroidism. RNA transcripts were the template, and TCR beta CDR3 regions were amplified from them. In the first round, RT-PCR was carried out with HTBI primers, and a multiplex PCR formed the second round. TCRdb re-analysed the multiplex PCR reads in MiXCR, keeping a single row per CDR3 protein. The sample carries roughly 1.1 million distinct CDR3 sequences, about two fifths recorded once. The CDR3 is made up of 15 amino acids. The germline V and J ends were trimmed by 7 bases and 7 bases, with 23 bases remaining between them. CDR1 is SGHTA and CDR2 is FQGNSA in the germline V gene.

The rearrangement uses TRBV7-2 and TRBJ2-7; D remains unclear. This TCR came from an adult man with Graves' hyperthyroidism. The sequencing sample was made of peripheral blood or thyroid tissue (not recorded which). CDR3 residues: CASKRPQTNTGEQYF. Here the CDR3 DNA reads TGTGCCAGCAAGAGACCCCAAACGAACACCGGGGAGCAGTACTTC.